This T cell receptor (beta chain) was profiled in a study of identical twins. The donor group consisted entirely of healthy Caucasians. Template switching introduced a universal primer site, and the cDNA bore unique molecular identifiers. TCRdb fed the 5' RACE reads into MiXCR, producing one record per CDR3 protein. The table shows around 290,000 distinct CDR3 sequences, with roughly 9.8% occurring only once. The length of the CDR3 is 15 residues. Germline V lookup: CDR1 LNHDA, CDR2 SQIVND (reference sequence). Comments on this clonotype: Germline and junction disagree at one end, which may indicate a read error.

The same specimen was also included in a second study, on yellow fever vaccine responses in identical twins.

The sequenced material came from CD8+ T cells sorted from blood. This receptor was identified in a woman younger than 30 in good health. The chain joins TRBV19 to TRBJ2-1; D gene ambiguous. In DNA form, the CDR3 reads TGTGCCAGTAGTCCCCGTAACACCTCCCACAATGAGCAGTTCTTC. Protein sequence: CASSPRNTSHNEQFF.